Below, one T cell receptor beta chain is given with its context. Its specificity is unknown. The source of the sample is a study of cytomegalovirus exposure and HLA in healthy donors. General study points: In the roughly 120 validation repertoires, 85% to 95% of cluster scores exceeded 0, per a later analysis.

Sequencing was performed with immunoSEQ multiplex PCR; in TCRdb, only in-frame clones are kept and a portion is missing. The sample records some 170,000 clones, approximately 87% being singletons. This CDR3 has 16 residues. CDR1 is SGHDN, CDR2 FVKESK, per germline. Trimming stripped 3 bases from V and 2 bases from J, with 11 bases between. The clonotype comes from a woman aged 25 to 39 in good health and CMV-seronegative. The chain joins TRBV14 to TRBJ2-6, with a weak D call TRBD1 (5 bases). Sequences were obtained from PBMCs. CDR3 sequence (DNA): TGTGCCAGCAGCCACAGGGTTTTCACTGGGGCCAACGTCCTGACTTTC. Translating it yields CASSHRVFTGANVLTF.